A single sample is the source of the 26 T cell receptor beta chains below, sequenced in a study of beta chain features in type 1 diabetes. Sequencing targeted expressed TCRB transcripts, as all isolated RNA had been reverse transcribed. Some clones are missing from TCRdb's copy, which holds only in-frame ones; the method was immunoSEQ multiplex PCR. Of 350,000 to 450,000 clones listed, more than 11% are singletons. The sequenced material came from naive CD4+ T cells from blood. The receptor set was obtained from a man aged 30 to 45 in good health.

The table lists this clone with a few counts. The rearrangement uses TRBV14 and TRBJ1-1; D not certain. V was pared by 2 bases and J by 0 bases, with 7 bases between. Germline values: CDR1 SGHDN, CDR2 FVKESK. There are 14 residues in the CDR3. Here the CDR3 reads CASSQKVMNTEAFF. The CDR3 DNA reads as TGTGCCAGCAGCCAAAAGGTCATGAACACTGAAGCTTTCTTT.

The gene calls are TRBV13 and TRBJ2-1, with D possibly being TRBD1 or TRBD2 (5 bases each). V was trimmed by 1 base and J by 2 bases, leaving 12 bases between them. Germline V gene data show CDR1 as PRHDT and CDR2 as FYEKMQ (reference sequence). The CDR3 is made up of 16 amino acids. The CDR3 reads CASSLVGTLTYNEQFF. As DNA, the CDR3 is TGTGCCAGCAGCTTAGTGGGGACCCTTACCTACAATGAGCAGTTCTTC.

This clone was seen just once. This chain connects TRBV7-2 to TRBJ1-2; D not certain. From germline, CDR1 is SGHTA and CDR2 FQGNSA. The CDR3 contains 15 residues. The ends were cut back, 7 bases at V and 4 bases at J, with 19 bases in the middle. The CDR3 DNA reads TGTGCCAGCACCCCGGAGTTAGGTGGTGGCTATGGCTACACCTTC. Protein sequence: CASTPELGGGYGYTF. Looking up the rest from reference TRBV7-2 and TRBJ1-2 gives the full variable domain: GAGVSQSPSNKVTEKGKDVELRCDPISGHTALYWYRQSLGQGLEFLIYFQGNSAPDKSGLPSDRFSAERTGGSVSTLTIQRTQQEDSAVYLCASTPELGGGYGYTFGSGTRLTVV.

The chain combines TRBV29-1 with TRBJ1-1; 9 bases align to TRBD1. Unmatched junction bases numbered 7, after V lost 7 bases and J lost 10 bases. The CDR3 spans 11 residues. The germline V gene encodes CDR1 SQVTM and CDR2 ANQGSEA. For the CDR3, the DNA is TGCAGCGCGGGACAGGGAGGCGGAGCTTTCTTT. Amino acids: CSAGQGGGAFF.

This clone was seen a handful of times. The chain is built from TRBV5-5 and TRBJ2-1, with 8 bases identical to TRBD2. The CDR3 contains 15 residues. CDR1 SGHKS and CDR2 YYEKEE come from the germline V gene (reference sequence). V shed 5 bases, J shed 3 bases, and the junction held 7 bases outside the gene matches. The DNA for the CDR3 is TGTGCCAGCAGACTGGCGGGGGGCATCTACAATGAGCAGTTCTTC. It is translated as CASRLAGGIYNEQFF.

The chain recombines TRBV9 with TRBJ2-3; TRBD2 matches 7 bases. CDR1 and CDR2 from the germline V gene are SGDLS and YYNGEE. V shed 5 bases and J 4 bases; nucleotides not matched to a gene: 16. This CDR3 region has 17 residues. The CDR3 region is CASRQVAVAGDADTQYF. The DNA of the CDR3 is TGTGCCAGCAGGCAAGTAGCGGTGGCGGGGGACGCAGATACGCAGTATTTT.

The chain uses TRBV28 and TRBJ2-1; 16 bases line up with TRBD2. The CDR3 contains 18 residues. Trimming at V came to 5 bases and at J to 6 bases, leaving 10 bases not matched to a gene. Germline V gene sequence: CDR1 MDHEN, CDR2 SYDVKM. CDR3 DNA: TGTGCCAGCAGTGCCGGGACTAGCGGGAGGGCCCCAGTCAATGAGCAGTTCTTC. Amino acids: CASSAGTSGRAPVNEQFF.

This clone was found a few times. Other DNA sequences of this sample code for an identical CDR3. The V and J genes are TRBV7-9 and TRBJ2-5; no reliable D call. Trimming left V 5 bases short and J 2 bases short, with 6 bases between. The CDR3 runs 12 residues. Germline-derived CDR1 and CDR2 are SEHNR and FQNEAQ (reference sequence). The CDR3 nucleotides read TGTGCCAGCAGCCTCAGACAAGAGACCCAGTACTTC. The encoded protein is CASSLRQETQYF.

The DNA for the CDR3 is TGTGCCAGCAGCTTGGAACCCCGGGATACGCAGTATTTT. Protein: CASSLEPRDTQYF. This chain links TRBV5-6 with TRBJ2-3; no clear D gene. Trimming took off 0 bases at V and 6 bases at J, with 8 bases between the two ends. CDR3 length: 13 residues. From germline, CDR1 is SGHDT and CDR2 YYEEEE.

This clone was observed a few times. The genes are TRBV7-6 and TRBJ2-1, with 9 nucleotides matching TRBD2. CDR3 size: 17 residues. Germline V lookup: CDR1 SGHVS, CDR2 FNYEAQ. V trimming: 1 base; J trimming: 4 bases; junction bases outside the gene matches: 8. The DNA for the CDR3 is TGTGCCAGCAGCTTAGGACTAGCGGAGGCAATATACAATGAGCAGTTCTTC. Translating gives CASSLGLAEAIYNEQFF.

J is TRBJ2-3 and V is TRBV7-9, with TRBD2 as a possible D gene (5 bases). CDR1 is SEHNR, CDR2 FQNEAQ, per germline (reference sequence). This CDR3 has 14 amino acids. V gave up 4 bases and J gave up 2 bases, with 10 bases separating them. The chain's CDR3 is CASSSGILTDTQYF. The CDR3, as DNA: TGTGCCAGCAGCTCCGGGATCCTCACAGATACGCAGTATTTT.

The chain uses TRBV5-4 and TRBJ2-5; no clear D. CDR1 and CDR2 from the germline V gene are SGHNT and YYREEE (reference sequence). V lost 3 bases and J lost 2, with 11 bases in between. CDR3 length: 14 residues. CDR3 coding DNA: TGTGCCAGCAGCTCGACGGCATCGCAAGAGACCCAGTACTTC. Protein product: CASSSTASQETQYF.

The chain joins TRBV5-6 to TRBJ1-2; D is unclear. The CDR3 covers 13 residues. Germline CDR1 reads SGHDT; CDR2 reads YYEEEE. V was cut by 5 bases and J by 3 bases, with 11 bases left in between. The CDR3 bases are TGTGCCAGCAGAAGGCTGCGGGACTATGGCTACACCTTC. Amino acids: CASRRLRDYGYTF.

The sample holds many counts of this clone. The rearrangement links TRBV29-1 to TRBJ2-5; 9 bases align to TRBD2. The CDR3 length is 13 residues. CDR1 SQVTM and CDR2 ANQGSEA come from the germline V gene. The V and J ends lost 7 bases and 5 bases, in that order; junction bases with no gene match: 8. CDR3 coding DNA: TGCAGCGCCCGAGGCGGGAGGGGGGAGACCCAGTACTTC. Translating it yields CSARGGRGETQYF. The full variable domain, in which reference TRBV29-1 and TRBJ2-5 provide the parts outside the CDR3, is SAVISQKPSRDICQRGTSLTIQCQVDSQVTMMFWYRQQPGQSLTLIATANQGSEATYESGFVIDKFPISRPNLTFSTLTVSNMSPEDSSIYLCSARGGRGETQYFGPGTRLLVL.

The gene calls are TRBV5-1 and TRBJ2-7, with TRBD2 as a possible D gene (5 bases). V lost 0 bases and J lost 1, with 11 bases in between. Germline V gene sequence: CDR1 SGHRS, CDR2 YFSETQ. This CDR3 is 15 amino acids long. CDR3 in DNA: TGCGCCAGCAGCTTGGCGGGATGGAAATCCTACGAGCAGTACTTC. Protein sequence: CASSLAGWKSYEQYF.

The V gene is TRBV7-9, the J gene TRBJ2-1; D is undetermined. The ends were cut back, 1 base at V and 9 bases at J, with 7 bases in the middle. Germline CDR1 reads SEHNR; CDR2 reads FQNEAQ (reference sequence). This CDR3 is built from 12 residues. CDR3 residues: CASSLEDFEQFF. CDR3 DNA sequence: TGTGCCAGCAGCTTAGAAGACTTTGAGCAGTTCTTC. The full variable domain, with the rest looked up from reference TRBV7-9 and TRBJ2-1, is DTGVSQNPRHKITKRGQNVTFRCDPISEHNRLYWYRQTLGQGPEFLTYFQNEAQLEKSRLLSDRFSAERPKGSFSTLEIQRTEQGDSAMYLCASSLEDFEQFFGPGTRLTVL.

The V gene is TRBV30, the J gene TRBJ2-3, with D hard to call. Germline V CDR1 and CDR2: GTSNPN, SVGIG (reference sequence). The V end was cut by 2 bases, the J end by 4 bases, with 10 bases between. The CDR3 runs 13 residues. The CDR3 DNA follows: TGTGCCTGGAGTAACCAGCCCCCAGATACGCAGTATTTT. Translation: CAWSNQPPDTQYF.

This clone was seen a handful of times. The gene calls are TRBV30 and TRBJ2-1, with 9 bases that match TRBD1. The CDR3 is 12 amino acids. The ends lost 4 bases at V and 10 bases at J; junction bases unmatched: 5. The germline gives CDR1 GTSNPN, CDR2 SVGIG (reference sequence). The CDR3 protein is CAWNRGLGEQFF. DNA of the CDR3: TGTGCCTGGAACAGGGGGCTTGGGGAGCAGTTCTTC. The full variable domain, rest sourced from reference TRBV30 and TRBJ2-1, is SQTIHQWPATLVQPVGSPLSLECTVEGTSNPNLYWYRQAAGRGLQLLFYSVGIGQISSEVPQNLSASRPQDRQFILSSKKLLLSDSGFYLCAWNRGLGEQFFGPGTRLTVL.

The CDR3 DNA sequence: TGTGCCAGCACTGGGGCCAACGTCCTGACTTTC. Translated, it gives CASTGANVLTF. The gene calls are TRBV6-1 and TRBJ2-6, with D uncertain. The length of the CDR3 is 11 residues. Trimming left V 7 bases short and J 2 bases short, with 0 bases between. Per the germline V gene, CDR1 is MNHNS and CDR2 is SASEGT.

The V gene is TRBV7-2, the J gene TRBJ2-7, with D possibly being TRBD1 (6 bases). Trimming took 3 bases from V and 4 from J, leaving 16 bases between them. Looked up from germline, CDR1 is SGHTA and CDR2 is FQGNSA. The CDR3 extends over 15 amino acids. The CDR3 reads CASSFAGLQGYEQYF. DNA of the CDR3: TGTGCCAGCAGCTTCGCTGGGCTACAGGGTTACGAGCAGTACTTC.

J is TRBJ1-3 and V is TRBV18, with D possibly being TRBD1 (6 bases). The CDR3 contains 17 residues. CDR1 and CDR2 (germline): KGHSH, LQKENI. Trimming pared 2 bases from V and 4 bases from J, leaving 18 bases between. The chain's CDR3 is CASSPLSGGERGNTIYF. The CDR3 bases are TGTGCCAGCTCACCATTGAGCGGGGGCGAGAGAGGAAACACCATATATTTT. Supplemented by reference TRBV18 and TRBJ1-3, the full variable domain reads NAGVMQNPRHLVRRRGQEARLRCSPMKGHSHVYWYRQLPEEGLKFMVYLQKENIIDESGMPKERFSAEFPKEGPSILRIQQVVRGDSAAYFCASSPLSGGERGNTIYFGEGSWLTVV.

This clone was recorded a few times. V usage is TRBV7-2 and J usage is TRBJ2-4, with 8 bases that match TRBD2. The V segment lost 5 bases and the J segment 8 bases; nucleotides outside the gene matches: 8. CDR1 is SGHTA and CDR2 is FQGNSA in the germline V gene. The CDR3 sequence is 14 residues long. CDR3 DNA sequence: TGTGCCAGCAGCACCAAGCGGGGGAATGACATTCAGTACTTC. Translated: CASSTKRGNDIQYF.

Only a few counts were recorded for this clone. This CDR3 is also generated by other DNA sequences in the sample. V gene TRBV7-2 combines with J gene TRBJ2-7, with D possibly TRBD2 on 6 matching bases. Germline CDR1 is SGHTA and CDR2 is FQGNSA. The CDR3 extends over 13 amino acids. V was clipped by 2 bases and J by 2 bases, with 7 bases between them. The DNA of the CDR3 is TGTGCCAGCAGCTTAACGGGGGCCTACGAGCAGTACTTC. Translation: CASSLTGAYEQYF.

V usage is TRBV5-1 and J usage is TRBJ2-5; TRBD2 matches at 7 bases. Germline CDR1 is SGHRS and CDR2 is YFSETQ. The V gene end was trimmed by 0 bases and the J gene end by 3 bases; junction bases not matched to a gene: 5. The CDR3 runs to 15 residues. The DNA of the CDR3 is TGCGCCAGCAGCTTGGGGGCTAGCGGAAAAGAGACCCAGTACTTC. This gives the protein CASSLGASGKETQYF.

This chain uses TRBV19 with TRBJ2-3; 10 positions match TRBD2. The CDR3 contains 16 residues. The germline gives CDR1 LNHDA, CDR2 SQIVND (reference sequence). Trimming at V came to 1 base and at J to 6 bases, leaving 7 bases not matched to a gene. The CDR3 nucleotides are TGTGCCAGTAGTATAGTGGCTAGCGGGAGTGGTGATACGCAGTATTTT. It translates to CASSIVASGSGDTQYF. Using reference TRBV19 and TRBJ2-3 for the parts outside the CDR3, the full variable domain is DGGITQSPKYLFRKEGQNVTLSCEQNLNHDAMYWYRQDPGQGLRLIYYSQIVNDFQKGDIAEGYSVSREKKESFPLTVTSAQKNPTAFYLCASSIVASGSGDTQYFGPGTRLTVL.

The table lists this clone with a few counts. CDR3 nucleotide sequence: TGTGCCACGTCCCGGGACAGGGAAACTGAAGCTTTCTTT. Protein sequence: CATSRDRETEAFF. The chain links TRBV19 to TRBJ1-1; TRBD1 matches at 9 bases. Trimming at V came to 10 bases and at J to 5 bases, leaving 8 bases not matched to a gene. CDR1 LNHDA and CDR2 SQIVND come from the germline V gene (reference sequence). The CDR3 has 13 residues.